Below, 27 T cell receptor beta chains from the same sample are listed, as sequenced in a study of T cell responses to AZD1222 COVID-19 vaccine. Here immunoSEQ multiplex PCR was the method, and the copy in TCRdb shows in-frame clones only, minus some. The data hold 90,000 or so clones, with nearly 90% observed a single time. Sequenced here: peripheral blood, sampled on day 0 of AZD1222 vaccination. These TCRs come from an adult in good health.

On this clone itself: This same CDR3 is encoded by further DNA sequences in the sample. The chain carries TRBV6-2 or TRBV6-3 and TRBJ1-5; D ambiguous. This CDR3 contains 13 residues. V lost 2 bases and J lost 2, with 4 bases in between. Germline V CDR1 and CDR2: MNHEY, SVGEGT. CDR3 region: CASSYVGNQPQHF. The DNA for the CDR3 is TGTGCCAGCAGTTACGTCGGCAATCAGCCCCAGCATTTT.

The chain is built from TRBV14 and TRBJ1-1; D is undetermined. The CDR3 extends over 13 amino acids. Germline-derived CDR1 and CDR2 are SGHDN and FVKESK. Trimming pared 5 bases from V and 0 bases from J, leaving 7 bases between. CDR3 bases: TGTGCCAGCAGCGGTCAGCTGAACACTGAAGCTTTCTTT. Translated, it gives CASSGQLNTEAFF.

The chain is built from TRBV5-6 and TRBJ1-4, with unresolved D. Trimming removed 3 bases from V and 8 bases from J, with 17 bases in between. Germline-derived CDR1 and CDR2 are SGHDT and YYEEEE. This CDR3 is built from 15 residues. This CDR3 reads CASSSRLRGGEKLFF. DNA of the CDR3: TGTGCCAGCAGCTCGCGACTCCGGGGTGGGGAAAAACTGTTTTTT.

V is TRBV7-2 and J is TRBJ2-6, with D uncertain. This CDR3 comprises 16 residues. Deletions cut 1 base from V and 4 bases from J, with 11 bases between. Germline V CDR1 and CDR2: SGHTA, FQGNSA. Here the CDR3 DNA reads TGTGCCAGCAGCTTAGGGTCCCTGGAAGGGGCCAACGTCCTGACTTTC. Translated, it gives CASSLGSLEGANVLTF.

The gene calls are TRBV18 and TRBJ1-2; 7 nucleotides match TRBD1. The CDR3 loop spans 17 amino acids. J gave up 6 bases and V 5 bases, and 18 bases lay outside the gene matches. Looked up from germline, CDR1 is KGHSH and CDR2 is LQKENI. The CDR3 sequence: CASSSTAPTGRTHGYTF. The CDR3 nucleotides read TGTGCCAGCTCATCAACCGCTCCGACAGGGAGGACTCATGGCTACACCTTC. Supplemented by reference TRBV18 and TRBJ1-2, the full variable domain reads NAGVMQNPRHLVRRRGQEARLRCSPMKGHSHVYWYRQLPEEGLKFMVYLQKENIIDESGMPKERFSAEFPKEGPSILRIQQVVRGDSAAYFCASSSTAPTGRTHGYTFGSGTRLTVV.

DNA of the CDR3: TGTGCCAGCAGCCAAGATCTAACTCCTCAGGCCCAGTACTTC. Residues: CASSQDLTPQAQYF. V is TRBV3-1 (or the pseudogene TRBV3-2) and J is TRBJ2-5, with D hard to call. Trimming removed 0 bases from V and 9 bases from J, with 14 bases in between. Germline CDR1 is LGHDT and CDR2 is YNNKEL (reference sequence). This CDR3 region has 14 residues.

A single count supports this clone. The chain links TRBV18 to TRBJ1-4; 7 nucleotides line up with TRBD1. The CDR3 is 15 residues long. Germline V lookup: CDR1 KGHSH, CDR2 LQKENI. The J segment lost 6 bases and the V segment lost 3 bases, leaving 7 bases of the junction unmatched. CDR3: CASSPYSGTDEKLFF. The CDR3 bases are TGTGCCAGCTCACCGTACTCAGGGACAGATGAAAAACTGTTTTTT.

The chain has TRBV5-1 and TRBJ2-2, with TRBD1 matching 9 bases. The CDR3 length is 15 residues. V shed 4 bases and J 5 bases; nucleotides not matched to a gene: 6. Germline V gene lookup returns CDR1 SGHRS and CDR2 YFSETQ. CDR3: CASSAGQGLTGELFF. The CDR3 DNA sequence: TGCGCCAGCAGCGCTGGACAGGGGTTGACCGGGGAGCTGTTTTTT.

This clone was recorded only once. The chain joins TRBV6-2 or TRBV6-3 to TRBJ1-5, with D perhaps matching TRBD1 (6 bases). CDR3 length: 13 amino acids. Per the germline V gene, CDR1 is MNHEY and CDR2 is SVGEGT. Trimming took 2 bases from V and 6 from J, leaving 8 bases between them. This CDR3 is CASSYTGFQPQHF. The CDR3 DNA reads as TGTGCCAGCAGTTACACAGGGTTTCAGCCCCAGCATTTT.

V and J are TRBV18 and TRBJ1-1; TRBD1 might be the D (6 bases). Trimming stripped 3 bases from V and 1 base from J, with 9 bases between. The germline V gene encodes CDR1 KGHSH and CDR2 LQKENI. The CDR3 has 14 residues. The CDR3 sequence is CASSPSRGNTEAFF. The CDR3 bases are TGTGCCAGCTCACCCAGCAGGGGGAACACTGAAGCTTTCTTT.

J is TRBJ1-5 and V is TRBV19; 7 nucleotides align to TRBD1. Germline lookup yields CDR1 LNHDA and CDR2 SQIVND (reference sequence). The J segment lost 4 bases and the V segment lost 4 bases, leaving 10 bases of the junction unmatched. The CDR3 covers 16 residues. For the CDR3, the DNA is TGTGCCAGTAGTACTCGGACAGGCGGGGTAAATCAGCCCCAGCATTTT. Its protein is CASSTRTGGVNQPQHF.

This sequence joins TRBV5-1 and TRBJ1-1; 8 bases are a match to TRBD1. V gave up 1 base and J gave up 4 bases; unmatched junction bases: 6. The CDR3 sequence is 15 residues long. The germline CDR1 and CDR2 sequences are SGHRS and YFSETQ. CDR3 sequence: CASSLLGQGSTEAFF. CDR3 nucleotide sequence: TGCGCCAGCAGCTTGTTAGGACAGGGAAGCACTGAAGCTTTCTTT. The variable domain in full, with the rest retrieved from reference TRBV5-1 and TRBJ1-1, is KAGVTQTPRYLIKTRGQQVTLSCSPISGHRSVSWYQQTPGQGLQFLFEYFSETQRNKGNFPGRFSGRQFSNSRSEMNVSTLELGDSALYLCASSLLGQGSTEAFFGQGTRLTVV.

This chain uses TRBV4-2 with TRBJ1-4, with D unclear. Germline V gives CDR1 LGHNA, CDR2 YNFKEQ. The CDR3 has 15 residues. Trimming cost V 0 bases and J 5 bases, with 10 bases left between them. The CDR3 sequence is CASSQERAGNEKLFF. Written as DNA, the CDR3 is TGTGCCAGCAGCCAAGAAAGGGCGGGAAATGAAAAACTGTTTTTT.

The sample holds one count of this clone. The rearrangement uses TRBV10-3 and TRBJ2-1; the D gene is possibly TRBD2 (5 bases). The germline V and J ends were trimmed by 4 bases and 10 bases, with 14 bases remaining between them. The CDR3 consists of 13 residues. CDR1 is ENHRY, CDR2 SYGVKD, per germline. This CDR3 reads CAISAREGSEQFF. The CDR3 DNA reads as TGTGCCATCAGTGCTCGGGAAGGGTCAGAGCAGTTCTTC.

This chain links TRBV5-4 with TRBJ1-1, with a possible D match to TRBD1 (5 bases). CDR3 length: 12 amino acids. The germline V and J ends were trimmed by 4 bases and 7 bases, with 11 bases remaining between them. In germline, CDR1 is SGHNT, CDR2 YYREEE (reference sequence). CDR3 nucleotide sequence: TGTGCCAGCAGCGGGGGACGGCTTGAAGCTTTCTTT. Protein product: CASSGGRLEAFF.

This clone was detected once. The CDR3 sequence is CASSYSVTGIYGYTF. In DNA, the CDR3 is TGTGCCAGCAGTTACTCAGTGACAGGGATCTATGGCTACACCTTC. This rearrangement joins TRBV6-5 to TRBJ1-2; 7 nucleotides agree with TRBD1. The germline V gene encodes CDR1 MNHEY and CDR2 SVGAGI. The CDR3 spans 15 residues. Germline trimming cut 0 bases from V and 4 bases from J; bases unmatched to any gene: 5.

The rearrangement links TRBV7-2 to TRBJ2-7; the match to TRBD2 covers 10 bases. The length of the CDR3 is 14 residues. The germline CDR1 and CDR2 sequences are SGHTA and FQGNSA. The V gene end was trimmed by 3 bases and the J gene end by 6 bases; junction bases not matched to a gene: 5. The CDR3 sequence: CASSLVAGGVEQYF. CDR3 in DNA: TGTGCCAGCAGCTTGGTAGCGGGAGGAGTCGAGCAGTACTTC.

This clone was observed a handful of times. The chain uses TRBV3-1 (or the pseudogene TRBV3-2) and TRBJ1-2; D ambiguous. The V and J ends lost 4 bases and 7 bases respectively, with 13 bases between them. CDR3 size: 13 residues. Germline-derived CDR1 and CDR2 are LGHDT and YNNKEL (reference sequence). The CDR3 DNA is TGTGCCAGCAGCCCGCGGGGATCGGCTGGCTACACCTTC. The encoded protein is CASSPRGSAGYTF.

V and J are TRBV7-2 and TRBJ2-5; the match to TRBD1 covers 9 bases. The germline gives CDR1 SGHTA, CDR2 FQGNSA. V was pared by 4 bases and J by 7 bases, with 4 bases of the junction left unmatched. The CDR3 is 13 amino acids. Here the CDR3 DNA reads TGTGCCAGCAGCTATGACAGGGGGGCGACCCAGTACTTC. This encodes CASSYDRGATQYF.

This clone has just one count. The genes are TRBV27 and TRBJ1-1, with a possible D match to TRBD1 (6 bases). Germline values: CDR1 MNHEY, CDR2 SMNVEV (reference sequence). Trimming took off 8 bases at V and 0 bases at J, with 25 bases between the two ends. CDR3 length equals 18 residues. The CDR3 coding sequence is TGTGCCAGCTTCTCCGACCGAGGGCATAGGGGGATGAACACTGAAGCTTTCTTT. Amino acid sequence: CASFSDRGHRGMNTEAFF.

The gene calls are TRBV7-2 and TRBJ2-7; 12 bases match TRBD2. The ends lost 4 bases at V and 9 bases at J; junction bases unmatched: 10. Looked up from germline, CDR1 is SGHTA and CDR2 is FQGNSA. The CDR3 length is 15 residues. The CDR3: CASSSGGLAGGWQYF. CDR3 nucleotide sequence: TGTGCCAGCAGCTCCGGCGGCCTAGCGGGAGGGTGGCAGTACTTC.

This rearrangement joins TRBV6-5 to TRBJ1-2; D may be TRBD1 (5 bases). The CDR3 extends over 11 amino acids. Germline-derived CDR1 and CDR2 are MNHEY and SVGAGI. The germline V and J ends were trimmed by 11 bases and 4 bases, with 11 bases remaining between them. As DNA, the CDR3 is TGTGCCTCGGGGGGGGGCTATGGCTACACCTTC. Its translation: CASGGGYGYTF.

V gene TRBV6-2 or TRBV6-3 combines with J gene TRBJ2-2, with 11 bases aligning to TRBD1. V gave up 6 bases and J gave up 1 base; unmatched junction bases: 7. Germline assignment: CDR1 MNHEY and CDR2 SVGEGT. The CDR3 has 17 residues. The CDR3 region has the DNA TGTGCCAGCAGCTATGGGACAGGGGGTTTGAACACCGGGGAGCTGTTTTTT. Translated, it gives CASSYGTGGLNTGELFF.

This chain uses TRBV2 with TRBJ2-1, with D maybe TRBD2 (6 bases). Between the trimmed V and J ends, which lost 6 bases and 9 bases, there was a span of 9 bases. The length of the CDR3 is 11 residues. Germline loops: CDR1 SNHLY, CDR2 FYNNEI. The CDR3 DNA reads TGTGCCAGCAGCCGACTAGGTGAGCAGTTCTTC. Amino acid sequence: CASSRLGEQFF. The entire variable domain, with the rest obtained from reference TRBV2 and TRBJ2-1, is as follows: EPEVTQTPSHQVTQMGQEVILRCVPISNHLYFYWYRQILGQKVEFLVSFYNNEISEKSEIFDDQFSVERPDGSNFTLKIRSTKLEDSAMYFCASSRLGEQFFGPGTRLTVL.

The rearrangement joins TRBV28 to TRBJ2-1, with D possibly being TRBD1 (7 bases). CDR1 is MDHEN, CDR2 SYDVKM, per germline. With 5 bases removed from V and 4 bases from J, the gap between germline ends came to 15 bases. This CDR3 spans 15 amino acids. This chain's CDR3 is CASSPPGGQYNEQFF. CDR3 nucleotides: TGTGCCAGCAGTCCACCCGGGGGACAGTACAATGAGCAGTTCTTC. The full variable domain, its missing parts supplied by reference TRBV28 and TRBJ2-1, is DVKVTQSSRYLVKRTGEKVFLECVQDMDHENMFWYRQDPGLGLRLIYFSYDVKMKEKGDIPEGYSVSREKKERFSLILESASTNQTSMYLCASSPPGGQYNEQFFGPGTRLTVL.

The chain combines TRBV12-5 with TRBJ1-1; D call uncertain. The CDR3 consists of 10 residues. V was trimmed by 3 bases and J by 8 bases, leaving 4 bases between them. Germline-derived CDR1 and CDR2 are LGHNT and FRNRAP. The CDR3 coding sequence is TGTGCTAGTGGTTTAGGGGAAGCTTTCTTT. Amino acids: CASGLGEAFF.

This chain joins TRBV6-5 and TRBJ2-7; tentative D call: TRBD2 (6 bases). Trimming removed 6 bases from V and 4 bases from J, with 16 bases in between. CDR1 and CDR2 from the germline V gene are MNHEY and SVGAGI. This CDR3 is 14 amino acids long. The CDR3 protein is CASSRREEAYEQYF. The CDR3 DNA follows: TGTGCCAGCAGCCGGAGGGAAGAGGCGTACGAGCAGTACTTC.